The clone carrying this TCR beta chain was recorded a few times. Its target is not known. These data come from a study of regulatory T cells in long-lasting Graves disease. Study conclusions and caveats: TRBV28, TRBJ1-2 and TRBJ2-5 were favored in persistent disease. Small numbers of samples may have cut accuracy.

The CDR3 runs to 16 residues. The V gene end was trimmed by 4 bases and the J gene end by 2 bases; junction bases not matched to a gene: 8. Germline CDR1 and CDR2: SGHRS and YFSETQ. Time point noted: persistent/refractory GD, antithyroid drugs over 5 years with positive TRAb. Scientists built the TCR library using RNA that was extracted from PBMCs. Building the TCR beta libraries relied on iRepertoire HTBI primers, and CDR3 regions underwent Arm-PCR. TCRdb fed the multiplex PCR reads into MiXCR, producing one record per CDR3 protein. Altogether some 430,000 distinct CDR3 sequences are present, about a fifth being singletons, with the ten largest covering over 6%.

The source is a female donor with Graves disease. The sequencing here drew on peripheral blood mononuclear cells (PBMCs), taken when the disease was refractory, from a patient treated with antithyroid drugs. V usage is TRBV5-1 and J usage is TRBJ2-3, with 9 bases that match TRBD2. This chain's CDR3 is CASSTRLAADTDTQYF. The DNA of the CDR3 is TGCGCCAGCAGCACCCGACTAGCGGCAGACACAGATACGCAGTATTTT.